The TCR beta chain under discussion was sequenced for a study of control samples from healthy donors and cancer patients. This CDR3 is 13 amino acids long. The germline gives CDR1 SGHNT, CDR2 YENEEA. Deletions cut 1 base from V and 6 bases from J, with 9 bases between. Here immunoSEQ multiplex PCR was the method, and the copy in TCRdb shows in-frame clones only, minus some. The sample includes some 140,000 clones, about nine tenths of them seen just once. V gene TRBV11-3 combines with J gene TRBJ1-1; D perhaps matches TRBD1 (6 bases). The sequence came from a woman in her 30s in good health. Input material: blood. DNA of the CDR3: TGTGCCAGCAGCTTAGCCGGGGGCGCTGAAGCTTTCTTT. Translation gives CASSLAGGAEAFF.